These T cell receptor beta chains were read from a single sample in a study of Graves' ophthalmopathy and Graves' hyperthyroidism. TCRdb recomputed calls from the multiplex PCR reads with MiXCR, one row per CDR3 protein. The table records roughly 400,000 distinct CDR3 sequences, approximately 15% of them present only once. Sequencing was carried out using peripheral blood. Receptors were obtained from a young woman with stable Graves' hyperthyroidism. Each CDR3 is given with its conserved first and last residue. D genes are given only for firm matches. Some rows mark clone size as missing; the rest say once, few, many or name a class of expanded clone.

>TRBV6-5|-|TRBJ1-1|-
TGTGCCAGCAGTTACTCGAGTATCACTGAAGCTTTCTTT
CASSYSSITEAFF
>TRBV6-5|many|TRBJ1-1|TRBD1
TGTGCCAGCAGTTACTTCCAGGGGGCGGCGCGGGCTTTCTTT
CASSYFQGAARAFF
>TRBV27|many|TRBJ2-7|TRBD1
TGTGCCAGCAGTCTCAGAACCGGGACAGCCCTCTACGAGCAGTACTTC
CASSLRTGTALYEQYF
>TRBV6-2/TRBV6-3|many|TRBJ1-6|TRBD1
TGTGCCAGCAGCCTTACCCGGGACAGGGGGGGCTCACCCCTCCACTTT
CASSLTRDRGGSPLHF
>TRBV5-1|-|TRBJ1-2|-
TGCGCCAGCAGCTTGGAAGGGATTGATGGCTACACCTTC
CASSLEGIDGYTF
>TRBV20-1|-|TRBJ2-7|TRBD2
TGCAGTGCTAGACCGGGACTAAGCTACGAGCAGTACTTC
CSARPGLSYEQYF
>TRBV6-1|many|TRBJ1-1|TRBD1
TGTGCCAGCAGCACTACTACAGGGGTTTTGACTGAAGCTTTCTTT
CASSTTTGVLTEAFF
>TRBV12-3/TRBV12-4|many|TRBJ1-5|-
TGTGCCAGCAGTGTAGCCACCCGCAGGGGTAGCAATCAGCCCCAGCATTTT
CASSVATRRGSNQPQHF
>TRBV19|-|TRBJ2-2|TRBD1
TGTGCCAGTAGGACAGGGGAATTATCCGGGGAGCTGTTTTTT
CASRTGELSGELFF
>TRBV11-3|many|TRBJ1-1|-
TGTGCCAGCAGCCTACAGATGGTGAACACTGAAGCTTTCTTT
CASSLQMVNTEAFF
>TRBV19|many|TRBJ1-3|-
TGTGCCAGTAGTATTTCTTCGTGGAACACCATATATTTT
CASSISSWNTIYF
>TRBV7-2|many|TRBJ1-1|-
TGTGCCAGCGCCATTGAAATTAGGACTGAAGCTTTCTTT
CASAIEIRTEAFF
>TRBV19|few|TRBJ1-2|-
TGTGCCAGTAGTATCCGGGACACCGCCGGCTACACCTTC
CASSIRDTAGYTF
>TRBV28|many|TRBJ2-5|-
TGTGCCAGCAGTTTTCCCCCGACGGAGACCCAGTACTTC
CASSFPPTETQYF
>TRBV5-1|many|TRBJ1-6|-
TGCGCCAGCAGGGACGGCCCTTCACCCCTCCACTTT
CASRDGPSPLHF
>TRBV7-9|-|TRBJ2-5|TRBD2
TGTGCCAGCAGCCCTAGCGGGGGGGAATTGACCCAGTACTTC
CASSPSGGELTQYF
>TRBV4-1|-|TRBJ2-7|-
TGCGCCAGCAGCCAAGGTCATCTTACAGCCTACGAGCAGTACTTC
CASSQGHLTAYEQYF
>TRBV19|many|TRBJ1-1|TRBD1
TGTGCCAGTAGTATCTGGACAGGGGGTACTGAAGCTTTCTTT
CASSIWTGGTEAFF
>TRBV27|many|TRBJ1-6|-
TGTGCCAGCAGTTTACGAATGGTTAATAATTCACCCCTCCACTTT
CASSLRMVNNSPLHF
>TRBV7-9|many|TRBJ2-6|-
TGTGCCAGCAGTCCACCCCTCTCTGGGGCCAACGTCCTGACTTTC
CASSPPLSGANVLTF
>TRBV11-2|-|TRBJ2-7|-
TGTGCCAGCAGCATCGGTCGGTACGAGCAGTACTTC
CASSIGRYEQYF
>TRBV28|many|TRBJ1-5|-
TGTGCCAGCAGTTTATTCAGTAGCAATCAGCCCCAGCATTTT
CASSLFSSNQPQHF
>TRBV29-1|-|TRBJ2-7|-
TGCAGCGCTAGGACACCCAGCTCCTACGAGCAGTACTTC
CSARTPSSYEQYF
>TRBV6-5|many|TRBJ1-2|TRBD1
TGTGCCAGCAGTTCCTATTCCCGGGACAGAGTTGGTGGCTACACCTTC
CASSSYSRDRVGGYTF
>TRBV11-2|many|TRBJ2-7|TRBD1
TGTGCCAGCAGGCACCCGGGACAGAGGGTCTACGAGCAGTACTTC
CASRHPGQRVYEQYF
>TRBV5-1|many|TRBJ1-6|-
TGCGCCAGCAGCCCCGGACTGATGTTTGGTAATTCACCCCTCCACTTT
CASSPGLMFGNSPLHF